Listed below are T cell receptor beta chains from one sample, sequenced in a study of CD8 T cells in Susac syndrome. TCRdb fed the immunoSEQ multiplex PCR reads into MiXCR, producing one record per CDR3 protein. The repertoire holds about 120,000 distinct CDR3 sequences, 94% seen once, with around 0.1% in the top ten. The sample comprised CD4+ T cells from PBMCs. The receptors here all came from a human donor in good health. CDR3s include the opening cysteine and the closing phenylalanine or tryptophan. The order of the fields is D gene, V gene, clone size, J gene, CDR3 DNA, CDR3 protein. A D gene is named only where the DNA matches it firmly. For some rows the clone size is stated as once, few or many, or as a class when expanded; others skip it.

d_call: NA
v_call: TRBV5-6
clone_size: NA
j_call: TRBJ2-7
cdr3_nt: TGTGCCAGCAGCCTTTCTTCTCCGGGCGAGCAGTACTTC
cdr3_aa: CASSLSSPGEQYF

d_call: NA
v_call: TRBV5-1
clone_size: NA
j_call: TRBJ2-5
cdr3_nt: TGCGCCAGCAGCTTGAACGGCGAAGGGGCCCAGTACTTC
cdr3_aa: CASSLNGEGAQYF

d_call: NA
v_call: TRBV27
clone_size: NA
j_call: TRBJ2-7
cdr3_nt: TGTGCCAGCAGTTTTCAGGACAGCCCCTACGAGCAGTACTTC
cdr3_aa: CASSFQDSPYEQYF

d_call: NA
v_call: TRBV3-1
clone_size: NA
j_call: TRBJ2-5
cdr3_nt: TGTGCCAGCAGCCAGGGGTTGTTTGGAGGGGGGAAAGAGACCCAGTACTTC
cdr3_aa: CASSQGLFGGGKETQYF

d_call: TRBD1
v_call: TRBV6-5
clone_size: NA
j_call: TRBJ1-2
cdr3_nt: TGTGCCAGCAGTCGGACAGGAGGGATTACTAATGGCTACACCTTC
cdr3_aa: CASSRTGGITNGYTF

d_call: TRBD2
v_call: TRBV20-1
clone_size: NA
j_call: TRBJ2-1
cdr3_nt: TGCAGTGCTCATACTAGCGGGAGGGCCGATGAGCAGTTCTTC
cdr3_aa: CSAHTSGRADEQFF

d_call: NA
v_call: TRBV29-1
clone_size: NA
j_call: TRBJ1-2
cdr3_nt: TGCAGCGTCCGATTGGAGGCCCTCGGTTATGGCTACACCTTC
cdr3_aa: CSVRLEALGYGYTF

d_call: NA
v_call: TRBV28
clone_size: NA
j_call: TRBJ2-7
cdr3_nt: TGTGCCAGCAACTCGGGCGGATCCTACGAGCAGTACTTC
cdr3_aa: CASNSGGSYEQYF

d_call: TRBD2
v_call: TRBV30
clone_size: once
j_call: TRBJ2-2
cdr3_nt: TGTGCCGAGGCTAGCGGCAGTACCGGGGAGCTGTTTTTT
cdr3_aa: CAEASGSTGELFF

d_call: NA
v_call: TRBV4-2
clone_size: once
j_call: TRBJ1-2
cdr3_nt: TGTGCCAGCAGCCAAGATCTTCTAGGGATGCGTAACTATGGCTACACCTTC
cdr3_aa: CASSQDLLGMRNYGYTF

d_call: TRBD2
v_call: TRBV5-4
clone_size: NA
j_call: TRBJ2-7
cdr3_nt: TGTGCCAGCAGCTTCCGACTAGCGGGAGAGTACTACGAGCAGTACTTC
cdr3_aa: CASSFRLAGEYYEQYF

d_call: TRBD1
v_call: TRBV29-1
clone_size: NA
j_call: TRBJ2-7
cdr3_nt: TGCAGCGCGCACCTCTTGAGTACAGGGGGTAGATACGAGCAGTACTTC
cdr3_aa: CSAHLLSTGGRYEQYF

d_call: NA
v_call: TRBV19
clone_size: NA
j_call: TRBJ2-4
cdr3_nt: TGTGCCAGTAGTACCGGGGTCTCCCGGAACATTCAGTACTTC
cdr3_aa: CASSTGVSRNIQYF

d_call: NA
v_call: TRBV10-3
clone_size: NA
j_call: TRBJ1-5
cdr3_nt: TGTGCCATCAGTGAGGTTAATAGCAATCAGCCCCAGCATTTT
cdr3_aa: CAISEVNSNQPQHF

d_call: NA
v_call: TRBV12-3/TRBV12-4
clone_size: NA
j_call: TRBJ2-1
cdr3_nt: TGTGCCAGCACCGGGCATCGGACCTACAATGAGCAGTTCTTC
cdr3_aa: CASTGHRTYNEQFF

d_call: NA
v_call: TRBV28
clone_size: NA
j_call: TRBJ1-5
cdr3_nt: TGTGCCAGCAGTTTAGTCTCGAGTGGTAGCAATCAGCCCCAGCATTTT
cdr3_aa: CASSLVSSGSNQPQHF

d_call: TRBD1
v_call: TRBV20-1
clone_size: NA
j_call: TRBJ2-5
cdr3_nt: TGCAGCGCTCCCCCCCCAGGGACAGGGAGGGAGACCCAGTACTTC
cdr3_aa: CSAPPPGTGRETQYF

d_call: TRBD2
v_call: TRBV20-1
clone_size: NA
j_call: TRBJ2-1
cdr3_nt: TGCAGTGCGGGCCCCGGGAGGGGCAATGAGCAGTTCTTC
cdr3_aa: CSAGPGRGNEQFF

d_call: TRBD2
v_call: TRBV5-1
clone_size: once
j_call: TRBJ2-5
cdr3_nt: TGCGCCAGCAGCTTGGCCACCCTAGCGGGACAAGAGACCCAGTACTTC
cdr3_aa: CASSLATLAGQETQYF

d_call: NA
v_call: TRBV19
clone_size: NA
j_call: TRBJ2-3
cdr3_nt: TGTGCCAGTAGTATAGCGGGAGTTTTCGCAGATACGCAGTATTTT
cdr3_aa: CASSIAGVFADTQYF

d_call: TRBD1
v_call: TRBV2
clone_size: NA
j_call: TRBJ1-4
cdr3_nt: TGTGCCAGCACCGGACAGGGTCCAACTAATGAAAAACTGTTTTTT
cdr3_aa: CASTGQGPTNEKLFF

d_call: NA
v_call: TRBV29-1
clone_size: NA
j_call: TRBJ2-7
cdr3_nt: TGCAGCGTTGAAAAAACGAGCTCCTACGAGCAGTACTTC
cdr3_aa: CSVEKTSSYEQYF

d_call: NA
v_call: TRBV2
clone_size: few
j_call: TRBJ2-7
cdr3_nt: TGTGCCTCCCTCCCGAGGGACGGCTACGAGCAGTACTTC
cdr3_aa: CASLPRDGYEQYF

d_call: NA
v_call: TRBV20-1
clone_size: NA
j_call: TRBJ1-2
cdr3_nt: TGCAGTGCTAGACAGGGGTATGGCTACACCTTC
cdr3_aa: CSARQGYGYTF

d_call: NA
v_call: TRBV3-1
clone_size: NA
j_call: TRBJ2-2
cdr3_nt: TGTGCCAGCAGCCAAGTCGCGGACGGTGGTCCGGGGGTGTTTTTT
cdr3_aa: CASSQVADGGPGVFF

d_call: TRBD1
v_call: TRBV9
clone_size: NA
j_call: TRBJ2-2
cdr3_nt: TGTGCCAGCACCCCGGGACAGTTCACCGGGGAGCTGTTTTTT
cdr3_aa: CASTPGQFTGELFF

d_call: NA
v_call: TRBV5-1
clone_size: NA
j_call: TRBJ2-5
cdr3_nt: TGCGCCAGCAGCTCTTACAGAGGAGAGACCCAGTACTTC
cdr3_aa: CASSSYRGETQYF

d_call: NA
v_call: TRBV4-1
clone_size: NA
j_call: TRBJ1-4
cdr3_nt: TGCGCCAGCAGCCAATCTCGGAGGGACCTGGAGGAAAAACTGTTTTTT
cdr3_aa: CASSQSRRDLEEKLFF

d_call: NA
v_call: TRBV3-1
clone_size: NA
j_call: TRBJ2-3
cdr3_nt: TGTGCCAGCAGCCTCGGGACTACAGATACGCAGTATTTT
cdr3_aa: CASSLGTTDTQYF

d_call: TRBD1
v_call: TRBV4-2
clone_size: NA
j_call: TRBJ1-4
cdr3_nt: TGTGCCAGCAGGAAACAGGGGGCTAATGAAAAACTGTTTTTT
cdr3_aa: CASRKQGANEKLFF

d_call: TRBD1
v_call: TRBV19
clone_size: NA
j_call: TRBJ2-7
cdr3_nt: TGTGCCAGTAGGGACAGGGGGGTCCACGAGCAGTACTTC
cdr3_aa: CASRDRGVHEQYF

d_call: NA
v_call: TRBV5-1
clone_size: NA
j_call: TRBJ2-1
cdr3_nt: TGCGCCAGCAGCTTTAACAGCTACAATGAGCAGTTCTTC
cdr3_aa: CASSFNSYNEQFF

d_call: TRBD1
v_call: TRBV12-3/TRBV12-4
clone_size: NA
j_call: TRBJ1-1
cdr3_nt: TGTGCCAGCACCGTGGGACAGCAGAACACTGAAGCTTTCTTT
cdr3_aa: CASTVGQQNTEAFF

d_call: TRBD1
v_call: TRBV20-1
clone_size: NA
j_call: TRBJ2-1
cdr3_nt: TGCAGTGCGGGCCGGGACAGTCAGAGGTACAATGAGCAGTTCTTC
cdr3_aa: CSAGRDSQRYNEQFF

d_call: NA
v_call: TRBV30
clone_size: NA
j_call: TRBJ2-7
cdr3_nt: TGTGCCTGGAGTGGGGTTATTAAGCCCTACGAGCAGTACTTC
cdr3_aa: CAWSGVIKPYEQYF

d_call: NA
v_call: TRBV11-3
clone_size: NA
j_call: TRBJ2-7
cdr3_nt: TGTGCCAGCAGCTTGGGACTGAACGAGCAGTACTTC
cdr3_aa: CASSLGLNEQYF

d_call: NA
v_call: TRBV9
clone_size: NA
j_call: TRBJ2-1
cdr3_nt: TGTGCCAGCAGCGTCACAGGGAGGTCCTACAATGAGCAGTTCTTC
cdr3_aa: CASSVTGRSYNEQFF

d_call: NA
v_call: TRBV6-5
clone_size: once
j_call: TRBJ2-1
cdr3_nt: TGTGCCAGCAGACAGCTGAGCTCCTACAATGAGCAGTTCTTC
cdr3_aa: CASRQLSSYNEQFF

d_call: TRBD2
v_call: TRBV20-1
clone_size: NA
j_call: TRBJ2-7
cdr3_nt: TGCAGTGCTACGTCAGGCACTAGCGGGAGTTACGAGCAGTACTTC
cdr3_aa: CSATSGTSGSYEQYF

d_call: NA
v_call: TRBV18
clone_size: NA
j_call: TRBJ2-5
cdr3_nt: TGTGCCAGCTCACAAGGACAGCAAGAGACCCAGTACTTC
cdr3_aa: CASSQGQQETQYF

d_call: NA
v_call: TRBV18
clone_size: NA
j_call: TRBJ1-1
cdr3_nt: TGTGCCAGCTCACCGTGGGCAGGGGAAAGTGAAGCTTTCTTT
cdr3_aa: CASSPWAGESEAFF

d_call: TRBD2
v_call: TRBV4-2
clone_size: NA
j_call: TRBJ2-7
cdr3_nt: TGTGCCAGCAGCCAAGACGCTAGCGGGAGCTCCTACGAGCAGTACTTC
cdr3_aa: CASSQDASGSSYEQYF

d_call: TRBD2
v_call: TRBV18
clone_size: few
j_call: TRBJ2-7
cdr3_nt: TGTGCCAGCTCACCCGGGACTAGCGGGAGCTACGAGCAGTACTTC
cdr3_aa: CASSPGTSGSYEQYF

d_call: TRBD2
v_call: TRBV9
clone_size: NA
j_call: TRBJ2-7
cdr3_nt: TGTGCCAGCAGCGTTTATGGACTAGCGCGCGACGAGCAGTACTTC
cdr3_aa: CASSVYGLARDEQYF

d_call: TRBD2
v_call: TRBV7-3
clone_size: NA
j_call: TRBJ2-1
cdr3_nt: TGTGCCAGCAGCTTAAAGGGGAGGGCCCGGGAGCAGTTCTTC
cdr3_aa: CASSLKGRAREQFF

d_call: NA
v_call: TRBV6-1
clone_size: NA
j_call: TRBJ2-2
cdr3_nt: TGTGCCAGCAGTGAGGCAGGTCAATTGACCACCGGGGAGCTGTTTTTT
cdr3_aa: CASSEAGQLTTGELFF

d_call: TRBD2
v_call: TRBV12-3/TRBV12-4
clone_size: NA
j_call: TRBJ2-1
cdr3_nt: TGTGCCAGCAGTCACCGACTAGCGTCCTACAATGAGCAGTTCTTC
cdr3_aa: CASSHRLASYNEQFF

d_call: NA
v_call: TRBV5-1
clone_size: NA
j_call: TRBJ2-1
cdr3_nt: TGCGCCAGCAGGTACACGACAGAAAACAATGAGCAGTTCTTC
cdr3_aa: CASRYTTENNEQFF

d_call: NA
v_call: TRBV15
clone_size: NA
j_call: TRBJ2-5
cdr3_nt: TGTGCCACCAGCAGCAGGGCTGTGGAGACCCAGTACTTC
cdr3_aa: CATSSRAVETQYF

d_call: NA
v_call: TRBV18
clone_size: NA
j_call: TRBJ1-1
cdr3_nt: TGTGCCAGCTCACCATCCCTGGGGGCCGCTGAAGCTTTCTTT
cdr3_aa: CASSPSLGAAEAFF

d_call: TRBD1
v_call: TRBV6-6
clone_size: once
j_call: TRBJ1-1
cdr3_nt: TGTGCCAGCACTCACAGGGGGTCGGCTGACACTGAAGCTTTCTTT
cdr3_aa: CASTHRGSADTEAFF

d_call: NA
v_call: TRBV19
clone_size: NA
j_call: TRBJ1-2
cdr3_nt: TGTGCCAGTAGTTTTTCGGAGGAGGGCTATGGCTACACCTTC
cdr3_aa: CASSFSEEGYGYTF

d_call: TRBD1
v_call: TRBV6-1
clone_size: NA
j_call: TRBJ2-7
cdr3_nt: TGTGCCAGCACCCCAGCCCCCGGGACAGAGTCCTACGAGCAGTACTTC
cdr3_aa: CASTPAPGTESYEQYF

d_call: TRBD2
v_call: TRBV6-6
clone_size: NA
j_call: TRBJ2-1
cdr3_nt: TGTGCCAGCTTGGGGACTAGCGTTTACAATGAGCAGTTCTTC
cdr3_aa: CASLGTSVYNEQFF